These 11 T cell receptor beta chains were all obtained from the same sample, sequenced in a study of blood T cell repertoires in COVID-19. The assay was immunoSEQ multiplex PCR, and TCRdb's table has in-frame clones only and misses some. The sample records about 140,000 clones, under 85% being singletons. Material for sequencing was PBMCs or T cells enriched from blood (not recorded which). These receptors came from a woman between 18 and 29 years old who had been exposed to COVID-19.

As DNA, the CDR3 is TGTGCCAGCAGTACACAGGGGAACACTGAAGCTTTCTTT. Translating gives CASSTQGNTEAFF. The genes are TRBV27 and TRBJ1-1; possibly TRBD1 for D (6 bases). CDR1 is MNHEY, CDR2 SMNVEV, per germline (reference sequence). The length of the CDR3 is 13 residues. V shed 5 bases and J shed 1 base, with 8 bases lying between them.

This rearrangement joins TRBV20-1 to TRBJ1-1; D perhaps matches TRBD1 (6 bases). Germline-derived CDR1 and CDR2 are DFQATT and SNEGSKA (reference sequence). The CDR3 covers 11 residues. Trimming stripped 6 bases from V and 10 bases from J, with 15 bases between. The CDR3 is CSAPRDKGAFF. The CDR3 DNA follows: TGCAGTGCGCCCCGGGACAAAGGAGCTTTCTTT.

The gene calls are TRBV7-9 and TRBJ2-2; the D gene is possibly TRBD1 (6 bases). The CDR3 length is 14 residues. Trimming shortened V by 5 bases and J by 4 bases, and 11 bases separated the two germline ends. Germline V gene data show CDR1 as SEHNR and CDR2 as FQNEAQ (reference sequence). Here the CDR3 reads CASSRTTGTGELFF. The CDR3 DNA reads as TGTGCCAGCAGCCGCACGACAGGCACCGGGGAGCTGTTTTTT.

As concerns this clone: Within the sample, other DNA sequences also encode this same CDR3. The chain combines TRBV7-2 with TRBJ1-2; D remains ambiguous. This CDR3 is built from 13 residues. Trimming removed 1 base from V and 2 bases from J, with 5 bases in between. Germline V gene data show CDR1 as SGHTA and CDR2 as FQGNSA. CDR3 loop: CASSLGENYGYTF. CDR3 bases: TGTGCCAGCAGCTTAGGGGAGAACTATGGCTACACCTTC.

J is TRBJ2-6 and V is TRBV5-1; 9 nucleotides agree with TRBD1. The CDR3 runs 20 residues. V was pared by 0 bases and J by 0 bases, with 10 bases of the junction left unmatched. The V gene's germline CDR1 is SGHRS and CDR2 YFSETQ. This CDR3 is CASSLGGPGTGSSGANVLTF. CDR3 sequence (DNA): TGCGCCAGCAGCTTGGGGGGCCCCGGGACAGGGAGCTCTGGGGCCAACGTCCTGACTTTC.

The rearrangement links TRBV28 to TRBJ1-1; D is unclear. The CDR3 has 15 residues. Germline values: CDR1 MDHEN, CDR2 SYDVKM. V was pared by 4 bases and J by 3 bases, with 15 bases between. The CDR3 protein is CASSSAAVLDTEAFF. In DNA form, the CDR3 reads TGTGCCAGCAGTTCGGCGGCAGTCTTGGACACTGAAGCTTTCTTT.

V is TRBV11-2 and J is TRBJ1-4; tentative D call: TRBD1 (6 bases). There are 15 residues in the CDR3. The V and J ends lost 1 base and 8 bases respectively, with 14 bases between them. The V gene's germline CDR1 is SGHAT and CDR2 FQNNGV. In DNA, the CDR3 is TGTGCCAGCAGCTTAGTAGTGGGGGCCAAGGAAAAACTGTTTTTT. Its translation: CASSLVVGAKEKLFF.

The chain recombines TRBV5-6 with TRBJ2-7; D remains unclear. Trimming pared 2 bases from V and 3 bases from J, leaving 12 bases between. The CDR3 loop spans 14 amino acids. The V gene's germline CDR1 is SGHDT and CDR2 YYEEEE. CDR3 protein: CASSFGQANYEQYF. CDR3 DNA: TGTGCCAGCAGCTTCGGCCAGGCAAACTACGAGCAGTACTTC.

The chain is built from TRBV6-5 and TRBJ2-7, with 8 bases fitting TRBD2. From germline, CDR1 is MNHEY and CDR2 SVGAGI. Germline trimming cut 7 bases from V and 4 bases from J; bases unmatched to any gene: 6. This CDR3 contains 13 residues. CDR3 DNA sequence: TGTGCCAGCAAACGGAGCGGGAGTTACGAGCAGTACTTC. Residues: CASKRSGSYEQYF.

The CDR3 DNA follows: TGCGCCAGCAGCCAAGATTGGGACAGAGATAACTATGGCTACACCTTC. Translating it yields CASSQDWDRDNYGYTF. This chain connects TRBV4-3 to TRBJ1-2; 7 positions agree with TRBD1. Trimming cost V 0 bases and J 1 base; bases outside gene matches: 5. Germline values: CDR1 LGHNA, CDR2 YSLEER. The CDR3 is 16 residues long.

This chain links TRBV29-1 with TRBJ2-1, with TRBD2 identical over 7 bases. The germline V gene encodes CDR1 SQVTM and CDR2 ANQGSEA. The length of the CDR3 is 14 residues. V lost 6 bases, J lost 5 bases, and 10 bases stayed unmatched. CDR3 amino acids: CSVTPGTKNNEQFF. The CDR3 DNA reads TGCAGCGTGACCCCCGGGACTAAAAACAATGAGCAGTTCTTC.